Listed here are 6 T cell receptor beta chains from one sample, sequenced in a study of T cell responses to AZD1222 COVID-19 vaccine (dated by TCRdb to the early 2020s). According to the study, the label for this sample's time point signals: about 28 days (+/-7) after the second vaccine dose. The sample's treatment or condition label, decoded: meningococcal conjugate vaccine given as trial control. Library prep was done by the immunoSEQ multiplex PCR assay. The source is immuneACCESS, and TCRdb retained only in-frame sequences with V and J called. Part of the clones is not carried over; for the studies checked, unresolved V genes explain less than half of this, and the remainder is unexplained. For this sample there are about 76,000 clones; about three quarters appear just once. The ten biggest clones cover 25% to 30% of the sample. The source material was peripheral blood, sampled 28 days after the second dose of the MenACWY control vaccine. Source of these receptors: an adult who received the MenACWY meningococcal vaccine as a control.

The chain couples TRBV18 to TRBJ1-2; no definite D call. The length of the CDR3 is 15 residues. In germline, CDR1 is KGHSH, CDR2 LQKENI. Trimming removed 2 bases at V and 6 bases at J, with 16 bases between. The CDR3: CASSPLSNKGHGYTF. CDR3 coding DNA: TGTGCCAGCTCACCATTATCAAACAAAGGACATGGCTACACCTTC.

The CDR3 sequence: CASSLTGTGRPQHF. CDR3 sequence (DNA): TGTGCCAGCAGCTTAACCGGGACAGGGAGGCCCCAGCATTTT. This chain joins TRBV7-2 and TRBJ1-5, with 9 bases lining up with TRBD1. The CDR3 spans 14 residues. Per the germline V gene, CDR1 is SGHTA and CDR2 is FQGNSA. J lost 9 bases, V lost 2 bases, and 5 bases had no gene match.

The gene calls are TRBV12-3 or TRBV12-4 and TRBJ1-1; D is uncertain. V was clipped by 0 bases and J by 11 bases, with 13 bases between them. The CDR3 is 13 residues long. CDR3 loop: CASSLAVAGEAFF. CDR3 in DNA: TGTGCCAGCAGTTTAGCGGTTGCAGGAGAGGCTTTCTTT.

The rearrangement links TRBV19 to TRBJ1-5, with a tentative D call TRBD1 (6 bases). With 5 bases removed from V and 11 bases from J, the gap between germline ends came to 13 bases. Germline V gene sequence: CDR1 LNHDA, CDR2 SQIVND (reference sequence). This CDR3 has 12 amino acids. CDR3 nucleotides: TGTGCCAGTAGTTCGGGGGGGGCGGCCCAGCATTTT. Amino acids: CASSSGGAAQHF.

The chain couples TRBV19 to TRBJ1-5; TRBD1 might be the D (6 bases). Between the trimmed V and J ends, which lost 5 bases and 1 base, there was a span of 30 bases. The length of the CDR3 is 21 residues. CDR1 and CDR2 (germline): LNHDA, SQIVND (reference sequence). CDR3 DNA: TGTGCCAGTAGTCCAGGCCCGGGGGGGGGCGCATGGAAGAGGAGCAATCAGCCCCAGCATTTT. Amino acid sequence: CASSPGPGGGAWKRSNQPQHF.

The V call is TRBV28, the J call TRBJ1-1; 7 nucleotides line up with TRBD1. This CDR3 has 13 amino acids. Germline trimming cut 8 bases from V and 2 bases from J; bases unmatched to any gene: 5. Per germline, CDR1 MDHEN and CDR2 SYDVKM. In DNA, the CDR3 is TGTGCCAGCCGCAGACAGGGAAACACTGAAGCTTTCTTT. Residues: CASRRQGNTEAFF.